The T cell receptor beta chain under discussion was sequenced for a study of radiation and T cells in renal cell carcinoma. Study-level findings and limits: Pretreatment tumor biopsies were lacking, so baseline clonotypes are unknown. Top tumor clonotypes rose in blood 2 weeks post-radiation, then contracted.

As to treatment: 15 Gy SBRT to primary tumor, nephrectomy 4 weeks later. Nephrectomy followed 15 Gy stereotactic body radiation by 4 weeks. V gave up 4 bases and J gave up 5 bases, with 11 bases separating them. The germline V gene has CDR1 LNHDA and CDR2 SQIVND (reference sequence). The CDR3 sequence is 14 residues long. A remark on this clone: The antigen is not known.

Libraries were prepared by immunoSEQ multiplex PCR; TCRdb keeps only in-frame clonotypes and omits some of them. The sample lists approximately 21,000 clones, around 46% occurring once. The chain recombines TRBV19 with TRBJ2-2; no definite D call. This TCR derives from a woman between 50 and 59 years old with renal cell carcinoma. The material was tumor tissue, obtained from a patient whose treatment included radiotherapy and nephrectomy. For the CDR3, the DNA is TGTGCCAGTAGTAGAGAGGTCGTTACCGGGGAGCTGTTTTTT. Translation gives CASSREVVTGELFF.